The 3 T cell receptor beta chains below all came from one sample that was sequenced in a study of control samples from healthy donors and cancer patients (dated by TCRdb to 2018 to 2020). Library generation was performed with the immunoSEQ multiplex PCR assay. Drawn from immuneACCESS, this table holds only the in-frame rearrangements with V and J called that TCRdb kept. Clones are partly lost; checked studies trace under half to an unresolved V gene and leave the rest unexplained. The sample has around 53,000 clones on record, about nine tenths of them singletons. The top ten constitute 11% to 15% of the sample. The source material was PBMCs. Receptors originate from a man in his fifties or sixties with head and neck cancer.

The chain uses TRBV7-8 and TRBJ2-7; D is possibly TRBD1 (5 bases). The germline gives CDR1 SGHVS, CDR2 FQNEAQ. The CDR3 runs to 11 residues. Trimming took off 8 bases at V and 3 bases at J, with 8 bases between the two ends. The CDR3: CASSTGYEQYF. The CDR3 region has the DNA TGTGCCAGCTCAACAGGCTACGAGCAGTACTTC.

This clone was observed once. The chain links TRBV7-3 to TRBJ2-7; either TRBD1 or TRBD2 may fit D (5 bases each). Trimming took 4 bases from V and 3 from J, leaving 13 bases between them. CDR1 is SGHTA and CDR2 is FQGTGA in the germline V gene. The CDR3 contains 14 residues. The CDR3 region is CASSSGTGNYEQYF. The CDR3 nucleotides read TGTGCCAGCAGCTCCGGGACGGGGAACTACGAGCAGTACTTC.

This clone is a singleton in its sample. This sequence joins TRBV2 and TRBJ1-3; D is perhaps TRBD1 (5 bases). There are 13 residues in the CDR3. Trimming stripped 10 bases from V and 4 bases from J, with 14 bases between. Germline CDR1 SNHLY, CDR2 FYNNEI. In nucleotides, the CDR3 is TGTGCCACCCAAAGGGGAGAAGGAAACACCATATATTTT. Amino acid sequence: CATQRGEGNTIYF.